The 22 T cell receptor beta chains below all came from one sample that was sequenced in a study of spatial heterogeneity in lung cancer. Time point reported: blood at routine non-recurrence follow-up after resection. TCRdb called the 5' RACE reads again in MiXCR, with one record for every CDR3 protein. The sample lists roughly 10,000 distinct CDR3 sequences, about a fifth seen once, with 35% to 50% in the top ten. The sample in question was PBMCs, obtained at follow-up. The receptors stem from a male donor with early-stage non-small cell lung cancer.

V usage is TRBV2 and J usage is TRBJ2-1; tentatively, D is TRBD1 (6 bases). With 8 bases removed from V and 3 bases from J, the gap between germline ends came to 11 bases. The CDR3 has 13 amino acids. Germline CDR1 and CDR2: SNHLY and FYNNEI. DNA of the CDR3: TGTGCCAGCGTTCCGGACAGCTACAATGAGCAGTTCTTC. As protein: CASVPDSYNEQFF. Filled out from reference TRBV2 and TRBJ2-1, the complete variable domain reads EPEVTQTPSHQVTQMGQEVILRCVPISNHLYFYWYRQILGQKVEFLVSFYNNEISEKSEIFDDQFSVERPDGSNFTLKIRSTKLEDSAMYFCASVPDSYNEQFFGPGTRLTVL.

The sample holds many counts of this clonotype. The chain joins TRBV10-3 to TRBJ2-3; maybe TRBD2 (5 bases). There are 15 residues in the CDR3. The V end lost 6 bases, the J end lost 0 bases, and 13 bases lay between the germline ends. CDR1 is ENHRY and CDR2 is SYGVKD in the germline V gene. The CDR3 coding sequence is TGTGCCATCAGCGAAGGCGGGCTTAGCACAGATACGCAGTATTTT. Residues: CAISEGGLSTDTQYF.

This clonotype is classed as medium-sized (0.01 to 0.1%). This chain links TRBV7-9 with TRBJ2-3, with D possibly TRBD1 on 5 matching bases. Germline lookup yields CDR1 SEHNR and CDR2 FQNEAQ (reference sequence). The CDR3 consists of 14 residues. Trimming took off 2 bases at V and 6 bases at J, with 12 bases between the two ends. As DNA, the CDR3 is TGTGCCAGCAGCTTATCGCAGGGTCGGGATACGCAGTATTTT. It yields the protein CASSLSQGRDTQYF.

This chain connects TRBV20-1 to TRBJ2-5, with D possibly matching TRBD1 (7 bases). In germline, CDR1 is DFQATT, CDR2 SNEGSKA (reference sequence). The germline V and J ends were trimmed by 1 base and 4 bases, with 10 bases remaining between them. This CDR3 is 13 amino acids long. The CDR3 sequence is CSARVQGGETQYF. CDR3 coding DNA: TGCAGTGCTAGAGTTCAGGGGGGAGAGACCCAGTACTTC.

The chain is built from TRBV29-1 and TRBJ2-3, with no clear D. Between the trimmed V and J ends, which lost 5 bases and 4 bases, there was a span of 13 bases. The CDR3 is 13 residues long. Germline CDR1 and CDR2: SQVTM and ANQGSEA. The CDR3, as DNA: TGCAGCGTTCAAACAACAACCGCAGATACGCAGTATTTT. Translating it yields CSVQTTTADTQYF.

This clonotype showed up many times. The V gene is TRBV19, the J gene TRBJ2-1; 10 nucleotides align to TRBD2. This CDR3 has 16 residues. CDR1 and CDR2 from the germline V gene are LNHDA and SQIVND (reference sequence). Trimming took 8 bases from V and 2 from J; bases not matched to a gene: 9. CDR3 in amino acids: CASRRGSGGTYNEQFF. CDR3 in DNA: TGTGCCAGTCGTAGGGGTAGCGGGGGGACCTACAATGAGCAGTTCTTC.

This clonotype was picked up many times. The J gene is TRBJ1-3, the V gene TRBV5-6, with D perhaps matching TRBD1 (5 bases). This CDR3 spans 14 amino acids. Trimming cost V 2 bases and J 1 base, with 7 bases left between them. In germline, CDR1 is SGHDT, CDR2 YYEEEE. The CDR3 region has the DNA TGTGCCAGCAGCTTTTGGGGGTCTGGAAACACCATATATTTT. Protein product: CASSFWGSGNTIYF. Using reference TRBV5-6 and TRBJ1-3 for the parts outside the CDR3, the full variable domain is DAGVTQSPTHLIKTRGQQVTLRCSPKSGHDTVSWYQQALGQGPQFIFQYYEEEERQRGNFPDRFSGHQFPNYSSELNVNALLLGDSALYLCASSFWGSGNTIYFGEGSWLTVV.

This clonotype was seen repeatedly, ten times or more. The chain has TRBV7-9 and TRBJ2-7; D is uncertain. V lost 1 base and J lost 0, with 10 bases in between. Germline CDR1 is SEHNR and CDR2 is FQNEAQ (reference sequence). This CDR3 has 15 residues. The DNA for the CDR3 is TGTGCCAGCAGCTTAGTCCCAGGCAGCTCCTACGAGCAGTACTTC. Protein product: CASSLVPGSSYEQYF.

This clonotype is classed as medium-sized. The J gene is TRBJ2-7, the V gene TRBV11-2, with D perhaps matching TRBD2 (6 bases). The CDR3 contains 14 residues. Trimming took 5 bases from V and 8 from J, leaving 19 bases between them. Per the germline V gene, CDR1 is SGHAT and CDR2 is FQNNGV. The CDR3 DNA reads TGTGCCAGCAGCCCCCCGACTAGTCGTCTGCAGCAGTACTTC. The encoded protein is CASSPPTSRLQQYF. Using reference TRBV11-2 and TRBJ2-7 for the parts outside the CDR3, the full variable domain is EAGVAQSPRYKIIEKRQSVAFWCNPISGHATLYWYQQILGQGPKLLIQFQNNGVVDDSQLPKDRFSAERLKGVDSTLKIQPAKLEDSAVYLCASSPPTSRLQQYFGPGTRLTVT.

This clonotype has ten or more counts. DNA for the CDR3: TGTGCCAGCTCCCGGGAAGGGTTGATGAACACTGAAGCTTTCTTT. Protein product: CASSREGLMNTEAFF. The chain carries TRBV18 and TRBJ1-1; D unresolved. This CDR3 is built from 15 residues. Trimming stripped 6 bases from V and 0 bases from J, with 14 bases between. Per germline, CDR1 KGHSH and CDR2 LQKENI.

This clonotype is labeled as medium-sized. The gene calls are TRBV5-1 and TRBJ1-2; D might be TRBD1 (5 bases). Per germline, CDR1 SGHRS and CDR2 YFSETQ. The CDR3 consists of 14 residues. Trimming took 4 bases from V and 4 from J, leaving 14 bases between them. This chain's CDR3 is CASSGTTGPYGYTF. CDR3 coding DNA: TGCGCCAGCAGCGGGACCACAGGACCCTATGGCTACACCTTC.

This clonotype showed up many times. V usage is TRBV28 and J usage is TRBJ1-5; 7 nucleotides align to TRBD1. The CDR3 contains 15 residues. CDR1 and CDR2 (germline): MDHEN, SYDVKM. Losses at the gene ends were 5 bases for V and 5 bases for J; bases not matched to a gene: 9. The CDR3 DNA sequence: TGTGCCAGCAGTCGACAGGGAACCCACTATCAGCCCCAGCATTTT. Amino acids: CASSRQGTHYQPQHF.

At least ten counts were recorded for this clonotype. The chain joins TRBV4-3 to TRBJ2-1; maybe TRBD2 (6 bases). The CDR3 has 16 residues. V lost 0 bases and J lost 0, with 9 bases in between. The germline V gene has CDR1 LGHNA and CDR2 YSLEER. CDR3 amino acids: CASSQDAGSSYNEQFF. For the CDR3, the DNA is TGCGCCAGCAGCCAAGATGCGGGGAGCTCCTACAATGAGCAGTTCTTC.

The sample holds many counts of this clonotype. J is TRBJ2-3 and V is TRBV20-1; no firm D call. Germline V lookup: CDR1 DFQATT, CDR2 SNEGSKA (reference sequence). V gave up 0 bases and J gave up 2 bases, with 12 bases separating them. The CDR3 is made up of 15 amino acids. As DNA, the CDR3 is TGCAGTGCTAGAGATTCTAGAGGTTACACAGATACGCAGTATTTT. Translated: CSARDSRGYTDTQYF.

A note on this clonotype: One end of the junction does not line up with germline, which may come from a read error. This chain uses TRBV27 with TRBJ1-5; no firm D call. CDR3 length: 13 residues. CDR1 is MNHEY and CDR2 is SMNVEV in the germline V gene (reference sequence). The CDR3 protein is CASSSDSNQPQHF. DNA for the CDR3: TGTGCCAGCAGTTCAGATAGCAATCAGCCCCAACATTTT.

The J gene is TRBJ1-6, the V gene TRBV20-1; the D is unclear. Germline CDR1 DFQATT, CDR2 SNEGSKA (reference sequence). The CDR3 consists of 13 residues. V shed 2 bases and J shed 5 bases, with 7 bases lying between them. The CDR3 DNA reads as TGCAGTGCTAGAAACACCCATAATTCACCCCTCCACTTT. Amino acid sequence: CSARNTHNSPLHF.

V is TRBV7-2 and J is TRBJ1-5; TRBD1 agrees at 7 bases. From germline, CDR1 is SGHTA and CDR2 FQGNSA. The CDR3 contains 13 residues. J gave up 6 bases and V 5 bases, and 4 bases lay outside the gene matches. The CDR3 nucleotides read TGTGCCAGCAGCCCGACAGGGAGTCAGCCCCAGCATTTT. Translated, it gives CASSPTGSQPQHF.

In its sample, this clonotype is medium-sized. As DNA, the CDR3 is TGTGCCAGCAGTTTAGCGGGGGCTGGGGAGCAGTACTTC. Translation: CASSLAGAGEQYF. The chain couples TRBV12-3 or TRBV12-4 to TRBJ2-7; possible D gene TRBD1, 6 bases. V was cut by 0 bases and J by 7 bases, with 10 bases left in between. This CDR3 is 13 amino acids long.

This clonotype was detected many times. This chain uses TRBV11-2 with TRBJ1-5; no clear D. V lost 0 bases and J lost 5, with 11 bases in between. CDR1 SGHAT and CDR2 FQNNGV come from the germline V gene. This CDR3 is 15 amino acids long. This CDR3 is CASSLDIGNYQPQHF. The CDR3 DNA sequence: TGTGCCAGCAGCTTAGATATAGGGAATTATCAGCCCCAGCATTTT.

Notes on this clonotype: With a much larger clone just one base away, this may be a read error. V and J are TRBV24-1 and TRBJ2-1, with unresolved D. Germline loops: CDR1 KGHDR, CDR2 SFDVKD. CDR3 size: 18 residues. CDR3 protein: CATSDLANPPRSYNQQFF. The CDR3 DNA follows: TGTGCCACCAGTGACCTTGCCAACCCCCCACGCTCCTACAATCAGCAGTTCTTC.

In its sample, this clonotype ranks as medium-sized (0.01 to 0.1%). The chain is built from TRBV10-3 and TRBJ2-1, with 9 bases lining up with TRBD1. Germline CDR1 is ENHRY and CDR2 is SYGVKD. The V and J ends lost 2 bases and 2 bases, in that order; junction bases with no gene match: 7. This CDR3 region has 17 residues. CDR3 region: CAISEVGDRAPYNEQFF. CDR3 nucleotides: TGTGCCATCAGTGAGGTGGGGGACAGGGCCCCCTACAATGAGCAGTTCTTC.

This clonotype appeared many times. The J gene is TRBJ1-5, the V gene TRBV19; tentatively, D is TRBD1 (6 bases). V was shortened by 7 bases and J by 3 bases, with 16 bases between the two germline ends. Germline V lookup: CDR1 LNHDA, CDR2 SQIVND (reference sequence). The CDR3 is 15 residues long. CDR3 in DNA: TGTGCCAGTAACCCAACAGGGACTCCCAATCAGCCCCAGCATTTT. This gives the protein CASNPTGTPNQPQHF.